This T cell receptor beta chain was identified during a study of blood T cell repertoires in COVID-19. Individuals aged about 18 to 95 years were recruited from 24 US areas. Cohort 3 donors were reported recovered after two negative PCRs, clearance, or symptom resolution. Per the authors' pipeline: From reference gene primer amplification, estimates of nucleated cell counts were derived. Profiled with immunoSEQ multiplex PCR; TCRdb holds only in-frame clones, not every one. V and J calls and clone size are as listed in that table; D and trimming were resolved from the DNA. The sample has more than 350,000 clones, approximately 92% seen once. The CDR3 sequence is 13 residues long. The germline V gene encodes CDR1 SGDLS and CDR2 YYNGEE. Trimming cost V 0 bases and J 10 bases, with 11 bases left between them.

The chain couples TRBV9 to TRBJ2-1; D remains ambiguous. Specimen: PBMCs or T cells enriched from blood (not recorded which). The clonotype comes from a young man who had recovered from COVID-19. CDR3 region: CASSVAQSAEQFF. CDR3 DNA: TGTGCCAGCAGCGTAGCTCAGTCAGCGGAGCAGTTCTTC. The variable domain in full, completed from reference TRBV9 and TRBJ2-1, reads DSGVTQTPKHLITATGQRVTLRCSPRSGDLSVYWYQQSLDQGLQFLIQYYNGEERAKGNILERFSAQQFPDLHSELNLSSLELGDSALYFCASSVAQSAEQFFGPGTRLTVL.